The 22 T cell receptor beta chains listed next were all sequenced from one sample in a study of blood T cells in healthy people across ages. The authors ran a second PCR of about 6 to 11 cycles using a sample-barcoded 5' primer and a J-beta primer mix. TCRdb analysed the 5' RACE reads with MiXCR anew, one entry per CDR3 protein. This sample has 550,000 to 600,000 distinct CDR3 sequences, with roughly 48% found just once. The specimen sequenced was blood. The receptors were gathered from a man older than 75 in good health.

A few counts support this clonotype. The V gene is TRBV6-6, the J gene TRBJ2-2; D tentatively reads TRBD1 or TRBD2 (6 bases each). Trimming took 1 base from V and 7 from J, leaving 13 bases between them. The CDR3 has 15 residues. CDR1 and CDR2 (germline): MNHNY, SVGAGI (reference sequence). CDR3 sequence: CASSYFGGPSGELFF. In DNA form, the CDR3 reads TGTGCCAGCAGTTACTTTGGGGGGCCGAGCGGGGAGCTGTTTTTT.

This chain joins TRBV7-2 and TRBJ2-1; TRBD2 aligns across 11 bases. Germline values: CDR1 SGHTA, CDR2 FQGNSA. With 4 bases clipped from V and 6 bases from J, the junction kept 8 bases outside the gene matches. The CDR3 extends over 16 amino acids. DNA for the CDR3: TGTGCCAGCAGCTGGGGGGTCGGACTAGCGGGCAATGAGCAGTTCTTC. It specifies CASSWGVGLAGNEQFF.

This rearrangement joins TRBV5-1 to TRBJ1-4; 7 bases are a match to TRBD1. V dropped 3 bases and J dropped 4; count of bases not matched to a gene: 6. CDR1 is SGHRS, CDR2 YFSETQ, per germline. The CDR3 totals 15 residues. CDR3 loop: CASSSETGINEKLFF. The DNA for the CDR3 is TGCGCCAGCAGCTCAGAGACAGGGATTAATGAAAAACTGTTTTTT.

Of note for this clonotype: Being one base from a much bigger clone, this may be a read error. V usage is TRBV29-1 and J usage is TRBJ2-5; 9 bases agree with TRBD1. Trimming removed 7 bases from V and 11 bases from J; junction bases left unmatched: 14. There are 13 residues in the CDR3. CDR1 is SQVTM and CDR2 is ANQGSEA in the germline V gene. The CDR3 spells CSGTQGANNEQYF. The CDR3 bases are TGCAGCGGCACACAGGGGGCAAACAATGAGCAGTACTTC.

The V and J genes are TRBV28 and TRBJ2-5; TRBD2 is a possible D gene (8 bases). This CDR3 region has 14 residues. The V end was cut by 8 bases, the J end by 11 bases, with 24 bases between. Germline V CDR1 and CDR2: MDHEN, SYDVKM. CDR3 DNA: TGTGCCAGCTCCCCCTCGGGAGGGGGCTGTGAGCAGTACTTC. Its translation is CASSPSGGGCEQYF.

In its sample, this clonotype was seen a few times. V and J are TRBV20-1 and TRBJ2-4; a possible D gene is TRBD2 (6 bases). This CDR3 comprises 14 residues. The germline gives CDR1 DFQATT, CDR2 SNEGSKA (reference sequence). Trimming removed 3 bases from V and 0 bases from J, with 9 bases in between. CDR3: CSASTGLAKNIQYF. DNA for the CDR3: TGCAGTGCTAGCACGGGACTAGCCAAAAACATTCAGTACTTC.

In the case of this clonotype: This may come from a read error, since a much larger clone is one base off. V and J are TRBV6-6 and TRBJ2-5; 8 bases map to TRBD1. The CDR3 length is 15 residues. The V gene's germline CDR1 is MNHNY and CDR2 SVGAGI (reference sequence). Trimming cost V 2 bases and J 3 bases; bases outside gene matches: 5. The chain's CDR3 is CASSYAGTGEETQYF. The CDR3 bases are TGTGCCAGCAGTTACGCGGGGACAGGAGAAGAGACCCAGTACTTC.

This clonotype has a handful of counts. The chain joins TRBV20-1 to TRBJ2-5; the match to TRBD1 covers 9 bases. J was trimmed by 6 bases and V by 6 bases; bases with no gene match: 17. CDR1 and CDR2 from the germline V gene are DFQATT and SNEGSKA (reference sequence). This CDR3 has 16 residues. CDR3: CSAEPSPGTGLKTQYF. CDR3 nucleotides: TGCAGTGCGGAACCGTCCCCCGGGACAGGGTTGAAGACCCAGTACTTC.

This clonotype was detected ten times or more. The V and J genes are TRBV9 and TRBJ2-7; D is undetermined. The V gene's germline CDR1 is SGDLS and CDR2 YYNGEE. This CDR3 spans 13 amino acids. With 3 bases removed from V and 7 bases from J, the gap between germline ends came to 14 bases. The CDR3: CASSADPTLEQYF. CDR3 DNA sequence: TGTGCCAGCAGCGCCGACCCCACTTTAGAGCAGTACTTC.

The chain carries TRBV7-2 and TRBJ2-7; 8 nucleotides align to TRBD1. The germline CDR1 and CDR2 sequences are SGHTA and FQGNSA. The CDR3 covers 17 residues. V shed 3 bases and J 2 bases; nucleotides not matched to a gene: 12. CDR3 sequence: CASSFPRDGTGPYEQYF. CDR3 DNA: TGTGCCAGCAGCTTCCCGCGCGACGGGACAGGACCCTACGAGCAGTACTTC.

This clonotype was recorded only once. The V call is TRBV7-2, the J call TRBJ2-5; either TRBD1 or TRBD2 may supply D (5 bases each). TRBJ2-1 explains the end of the DNA better; the J call may be wrong. Germline values: CDR1 SGHTA, CDR2 FQGNSA. The CDR3 has 15 residues. The CDR3 spells CASSPQVAFGETQFF. CDR3 DNA sequence: TGTGCCAGCAGCCCACAGGTCGCTTTTGGGGAGACCCAGTTCTTC.

This chain connects TRBV28 to TRBJ1-1; D perhaps matches TRBD1 (6 bases). The length of the CDR3 is 15 residues. CDR1 is MDHEN, CDR2 SYDVKM, per germline. Deletions cut 6 bases from V and 2 bases from J, with 16 bases between. CDR3 DNA: TGTGCCAGCAGGGGAAGCCTGGGGGCTAACACTGAAGCTTTCTTT. Its translation is CASRGSLGANTEAFF.

The chain couples TRBV20-1 to TRBJ1-2; 7 bases match TRBD1. This CDR3 comprises 13 residues. Germline lookup yields CDR1 DFQATT and CDR2 SNEGSKA (reference sequence). After removal of 6 bases from V and 5 bases from J, the junction contained 9 bases not matched to a gene. The CDR3 spells CSAGNTQGYGYTF. CDR3 DNA: TGCAGTGCAGGGAATACACAGGGGTATGGCTACACCTTC.

This clonotype was picked up a small number of times. The V call is TRBV7-2, the J call TRBJ1-5, with 8 bases fitting TRBD1. V shed 5 bases, J shed 5 bases, and the junction held 5 bases outside the gene matches. The V gene's germline CDR1 is SGHTA and CDR2 FQGNSA. The CDR3 totals 14 residues. The CDR3 DNA sequence: TGTGCCAGCAGCCAGGGACAGGTTGATCAGCCCCAGCATTTT. This sequence encodes CASSQGQVDQPQHF.

This clonotype was found a few times. The junction and the germline gene differ at one end; a read error may be behind it. The J gene is TRBJ2-1, the V gene TRBV4-3; 8 nucleotides line up with TRBD1. Germline V gene data show CDR1 as LGHNA and CDR2 as YSLEER. The CDR3 loop spans 16 amino acids. The CDR3 sequence: CASSEEWGQVRNEQFF. The CDR3 region has the DNA TGCGCCAGCAGCGAAGAGTGGGGACAGGTACGCAATGAGCAGTTCTTC.

This clonotype was found many times. The V call is TRBV6-5, the J call TRBJ2-7, with D possibly matching TRBD1 (6 bases). The V gene lost 0 bases and the J gene lost 2 bases, with 20 bases spanning the gap. Germline values: CDR1 MNHEY, CDR2 SVGAGI. The CDR3 totals 18 residues. CDR3 region: CASSYSGATGQRAYEQYF. CDR3 nucleotides: TGTGCCAGCAGTTACTCCGGGGCAACAGGGCAACGAGCCTACGAGCAGTACTTC.

This sequence joins TRBV7-6 and TRBJ1-3; D is uncertain. The CDR3 consists of 14 residues. Germline-derived CDR1 and CDR2 are SGHVS and FNYEAQ. Trimming took 5 bases from V and 1 from J, leaving 9 bases between them. The CDR3: CASSQEASGNTIYF. The CDR3 coding sequence is TGTGCCAGCAGCCAAGAGGCGTCTGGAAACACCATATATTTT.

The rearrangement joins TRBV7-2 to TRBJ2-3, with D perhaps matching TRBD2 (7 bases). Germline CDR1 and CDR2: SGHTA and FQGNSA. Between the trimmed V and J ends, which lost 5 bases and 5 bases, there was a span of 20 bases. CDR3 length equals 16 residues. The CDR3 nucleotides read TGTGCCAGCAGCCCGCATCTCAAGGGGGGGGGAGATACGCAGTATTTT. Translated, it gives CASSPHLKGGGDTQYF.

The chain links TRBV20-1 to TRBJ2-3; unclear D gene. Germline CDR1 reads DFQATT; CDR2 reads SNEGSKA (reference sequence). The CDR3 is 16 residues long. The V end lost 2 bases, the J end lost 4 bases, and 19 bases lay between the germline ends. The CDR3, as DNA: TGCAGTGCTAGAAAAGTGATCCGGAGTTACTCAGATACGCAGTATTTT. This sequence encodes CSARKVIRSYSDTQYF.

On this clonotype: One junction end disagrees with the germline gene, perhaps due to a read error. This chain links TRBV5-1 with TRBJ2-3, with a possible D match to TRBD1 (5 bases). The V gene's germline CDR1 is SGHRS and CDR2 YFSETQ. The CDR3 extends over 14 amino acids. The CDR3 DNA is TGCGCCAGCAGCTTAATGGACCCCACAGGTACGCAGTATTTT. Translated, it gives CASSLMDPTGTQYF.

V and J are TRBV12-3 or TRBV12-4 and TRBJ1-1; TRBD1 matches at 7 bases. J gave up 4 bases and V 6 bases, and 8 bases lay outside the gene matches. This CDR3 region has 14 residues. CDR3 DNA sequence: TGTGCCAGCAGAAACCAACAGGGGCGCACTGAAGCTTTCTTT. As protein: CASRNQQGRTEAFF.

The genes are TRBV11-2 and TRBJ2-1; D is unresolved. Germline V CDR1 and CDR2: SGHAT, FQNNGV. Deletions cut 7 bases from V and 5 bases from J, with 6 bases between. There are 11 residues in the CDR3. CDR3 residues: CASNWNNEQFF. The CDR3 nucleotides read TGTGCCAGCAATTGGAACAATGAGCAGTTCTTC.